This entry describes one T cell receptor beta chain. The specificity of this receptor is unknown. It has no much larger one-base neighbor in the sample; base qualities were not kept. The method behind the library was 5' RACE. The sequencing machine was an Illumina HiSeq 2000. Template switching introduced a universal primer binding site; the final cDNA contained a unique molecular identifier, enabling accurate counting of TCR cDNA molecules. Specific primers in the conserved constant-segment region were used to synthesize first-strand cDNA for TCR alpha and beta chains. Each cDNA library was double barcoded, with a SMART-Mk sample barcode plus Illumina barcodes, to control for contamination. TruSeq adapter sequences, together with Illumina sample barcodes, were added in two successive PCR steps. The TCR alpha and beta cDNA libraries were sequenced on the Illumina HiSeq platform using custom primers. As for the authors' bioinformatics: MiGEC was used to process raw reads and extract unique molecular identifiers, and MiXCR was used to find CDR3 positions. Recombination models were inferred per individual with the repgenHMM and IGoR tools using an EM algorithm. Shared clonotypes were analyzed with the tcR package in R, and sharing was normalized by the product of cloneset sizes. To study raw recombination free of thymic and clonal selection effects, out-of-frame nonproductive sequences were analyzed. TCRdb handled the public reads itself, with Q25 trimming in fastp and clone calling in MiXCR, and kept productive beta chains. Every distinct CDR3 protein forms one entry, paired with its most common genes and DNA. The authors' filters were not applied to this entry. The sample has 260,000 or so distinct CDR3 sequences on record, 6% to 8% of them singletons. The ten largest clones capture roughly 5.4% of the sample.

This specimen belongs to a study of identical twins (dated by TCRdb to 2015 to 2016). As for the study more broadly: TCR alpha and beta repertoires from monozygotic twins, unrelated adults of various ages and cord blood were deep-sequenced to test whether fetal clonotypes persist. To rule out contamination, replicate twin experiments were performed at different times with different library preparation protocols. The investigation overall reported the following: Compared with coincidental sharing between unrelated individuals, an excess of low generation-probability sequences was observed among out-of-frame TCR alpha sequences shared between twins. Zero-insertion analyses could be partly confounded by invariant T cells such as MAIT and iNKT, though diverse VJ usage argued against such confounding for most clonotypes. Abundant cord blood beta clonotypes carried fewer insertions; young adult naive repertoires showed a weaker similar trend, while memory repertoires showed none. Because the same donors could not be followed over many years, the conclusions depended on cross-sectional statistical analysis. Excess twin sharing in beta out-of-frame sequences was weaker because fewer shared sequences lowered the signal-to-noise ratio. In monozygotic twins, out-of-frame TCR alpha sharing was systematically underestimated by recombination models, although the models agreed with sharing between unrelated individuals.

Every donor was a healthy Caucasian. The twin cohort comprised three pairs of female monozygotic twins, all aged roughly 18 to 30 years. Positive isolation kits from Invitrogen were used to isolate the CD4+ and CD8+ T cell populations. The CDR3 starts with the cysteine, ends with the valine, and has 12 residues. Only CDR3 DNA remains: 36 bases, in frame from the first base. The germline V gene yields SNHLY for CDR1 and FYNNEI for CDR2. V sheds 3 bases and J sheds 5 bases, leaving 8 bases between their ends. The sample also formed part of further work on yellow fever vaccine responses in identical twins. As the second study states: The T cell response to vaccination in identical twins was reported by the authors to appear partly convergent and partly personalized. In identical twins, the study followed T cell clones that responded to the vaccine with precision.

The receptor comes from a woman under 30 in good health. Input material: CD8+ T cells sorted from blood. The V and J genes are TRBV2 and TRBJ2-7, with the D segment identity uncertain. DNA sequence: TGTGCCAGCAGTGAGGGTGTACACGAGCAGTACGTC. This sequence encodes CASSEGVHEQYV.